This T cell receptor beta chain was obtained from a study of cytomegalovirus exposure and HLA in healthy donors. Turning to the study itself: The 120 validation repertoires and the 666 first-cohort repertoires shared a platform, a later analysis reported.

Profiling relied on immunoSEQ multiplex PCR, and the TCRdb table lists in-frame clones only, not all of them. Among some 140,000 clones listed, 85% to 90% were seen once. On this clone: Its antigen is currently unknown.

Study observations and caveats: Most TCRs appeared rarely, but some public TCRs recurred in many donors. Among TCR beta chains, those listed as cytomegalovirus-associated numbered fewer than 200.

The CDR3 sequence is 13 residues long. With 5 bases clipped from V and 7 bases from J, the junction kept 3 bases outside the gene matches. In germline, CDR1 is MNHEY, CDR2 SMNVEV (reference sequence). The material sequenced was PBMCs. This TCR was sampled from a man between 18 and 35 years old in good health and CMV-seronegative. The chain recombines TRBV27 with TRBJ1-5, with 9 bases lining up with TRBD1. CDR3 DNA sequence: TGTGCCAGCAGTCCACAGGGGGCGCAGCCCCAGCATTTT. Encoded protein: CASSPQGAQPQHF.